Each of the 7 T cell receptor beta chains below was sequenced from the same sample in a study of blood T cell repertoires in COVID-19. Assay: immunoSEQ multiplex PCR; the TCRdb copy retains only in-frame clones and omits some. The sample records tens of thousands of clones, approximately 80% being singletons. Source material: peripheral blood. The receptors were gathered from a human donor in a cohort sampled during active COVID-19.

The genes are TRBV5-1 and TRBJ2-7; a weak D match, TRBD1 (5 bases). Germline CDR1 is SGHRS and CDR2 is YFSETQ. Trimming left V 1 base short and J 3 bases short, with 14 bases between. The CDR3 has 15 amino acids. The CDR3 reads CASSLQGVGNYEQYF. The DNA of the CDR3 is TGCGCCAGCAGCTTGCAGGGTGTCGGTAACTACGAGCAGTACTTC.

This chain links TRBV28 with TRBJ1-3, with 9 bases matching TRBD1. Germline CDR1 is MDHEN and CDR2 is SYDVKM. The CDR3 contains 14 residues. The ends lost 6 bases at V and 5 bases at J; junction bases unmatched: 5. CDR3 DNA sequence: TGTGCCAGCAGGCCGGGACAGGGAAGAAACACCATATATTTT. Protein product: CASRPGQGRNTIYF. The full variable domain, with the rest looked up from reference TRBV28 and TRBJ1-3, is DVKVTQSSRYLVKRTGEKVFLECVQDMDHENMFWYRQDPGLGLRLIYFSYDVKMKEKGDIPEGYSVSREKKERFSLILESASTNQTSMYLCASRPGQGRNTIYFGEGSWLTVV.

CDR3 nucleotides: TGTGCCAGCAGCCAAGACGGTGGGGCGTGGGATCAGCCCCAGCATTTT. The encoded protein is CASSQDGGAWDQPQHF. V and J are TRBV11-2 and TRBJ1-5, with D possibly matching TRBD1 (5 bases). Germline CDR1 and CDR2: SGHAT and FQNNGV. V was trimmed by 5 bases and J by 5 bases, leaving 19 bases between them. The CDR3 loop spans 16 amino acids. The whole variable domain, remainder taken from reference TRBV11-2 and TRBJ1-5, is EAGVAQSPRYKIIEKRQSVAFWCNPISGHATLYWYQQILGQGPKLLIQFQNNGVVDDSQLPKDRFSAERLKGVDSTLKIQPAKLEDSAVYLCASSQDGGAWDQPQHFGDGTRLSIL.

V and J are TRBV18 and TRBJ2-7, with D maybe TRBD2 (6 bases). Per germline, CDR1 KGHSH and CDR2 LQKENI. The CDR3 contains 13 residues. Trimming cost V 4 bases and J 1 base, with 8 bases left between them. For the CDR3, the DNA is TGTGCCAGCTCACGGGGGGTGTCCTACGAGCAGTACTTC. Translated: CASSRGVSYEQYF.

The chain employs TRBV5-1 and TRBJ1-2; tentatively, D is TRBD1 (6 bases). The CDR3 consists of 15 residues. Germline V gives CDR1 SGHRS, CDR2 YFSETQ. The V and J ends lost 3 bases and 2 bases respectively, with 14 bases between them. The chain's CDR3 is CASSWTVARNYGYTF. DNA for the CDR3: TGCGCCAGCAGCTGGACAGTCGCACGAAACTATGGCTACACCTTC. The variable domain in full, with the rest retrieved from reference TRBV5-1 and TRBJ1-2, is KAGVTQTPRYLIKTRGQQVTLSCSPISGHRSVSWYQQTPGQGLQFLFEYFSETQRNKGNFPGRFSGRQFSNSRSEMNVSTLELGDSALYLCASSWTVARNYGYTFGSGTRLTVV.

The chain carries TRBV19 and TRBJ1-1, with 7 positions matching TRBD1. Germline trimming cut 5 bases from V and 0 bases from J; bases unmatched to any gene: 3. CDR3 length: 14 amino acids. Germline V lookup: CDR1 LNHDA, CDR2 SQIVND (reference sequence). CDR3 region: CASSRTGVNTEAFF. CDR3 sequence (DNA): TGTGCCAGTAGTCGGACAGGAGTGAACACTGAAGCTTTCTTT.

J is TRBJ1-6 and V is TRBV7-9, with TRBD1 matching 7 bases. The germline V gene has CDR1 SEHNR and CDR2 FQNEAQ (reference sequence). The trim removed 6 bases at V and 5 bases at J, leaving 4 bases unmatched. This CDR3 is 14 amino acids long. The CDR3 nucleotides read TGTGCCAGCAGATCTGGGACAGATAATTCACCCCTCCACTTT. This codes for CASRSGTDNSPLHF.